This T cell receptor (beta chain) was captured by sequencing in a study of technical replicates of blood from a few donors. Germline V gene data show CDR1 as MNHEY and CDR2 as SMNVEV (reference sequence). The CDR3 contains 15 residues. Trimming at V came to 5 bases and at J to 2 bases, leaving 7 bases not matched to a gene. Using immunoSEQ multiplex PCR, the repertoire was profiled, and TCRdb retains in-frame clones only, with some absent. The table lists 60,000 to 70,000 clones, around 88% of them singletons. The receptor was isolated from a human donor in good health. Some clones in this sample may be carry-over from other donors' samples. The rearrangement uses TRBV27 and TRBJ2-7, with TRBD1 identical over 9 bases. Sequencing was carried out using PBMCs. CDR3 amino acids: CASSPRTGDPYEQYF. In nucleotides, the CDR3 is TGTGCCAGCAGTCCTAGGACAGGGGACCCCTACGAGCAGTACTTC.